The T cell receptor (beta chain) described here comes from a study of blood T cell repertoires in COVID-19. The CDR3 has 14 residues. Between the trimmed V and J ends, which lost 3 bases and 3 bases, there was a span of 9 bases. Germline values: CDR1 LNHNV, CDR2 YYDKDF (reference sequence). Assignments of participants to cohorts depended upon their own reported clinical history. Sequencing used immunoSEQ multiplex PCR; TCRdb keeps in-frame clones, though not all of them. The sample has fewer than 350,000 clones, roughly 90% seen once. J is TRBJ2-1 and V is TRBV15; D is perhaps TRBD1 (6 bases). Sequenced: PBMCs or T cells enriched from blood (not recorded which). This sequence originates from a man between 40 and 49 years old who had been exposed to COVID-19. CDR3 protein: CATSSEQGYNEQFF. Written as DNA, the CDR3 is TGTGCCACCAGCAGCGAACAGGGCTACAATGAGCAGTTCTTC.